Sequencing of this T cell receptor beta chain was carried out in a study of cytomegalovirus exposure and HLA in healthy donors. Assay: immunoSEQ multiplex PCR; the TCRdb copy retains only in-frame clones and omits some. The data hold roughly 120,000 clones, with around 86% observed a single time. The donors were part of the validation cohort, which consisted of under 150 subjects and was separate from the first cohort of 666 subjects. Germline V lookup: CDR1 LNHDA, CDR2 SQIVND (reference sequence). This CDR3 contains 16 residues. V lost 3 bases and J 1 base, leaving 12 bases between the germline ends.

The chain combines TRBV19 with TRBJ2-2; weak D call: TRBD2 (6 bases). Sample: PBMCs. The clonotype comes from a man between 18 and 35 years old in good health and CMV-seronegative. Written as DNA, the CDR3 is TGTGCCAGTAGTATTTTGCAGGGAGGGAACACCGGGGAGCTGTTTTTT. Its translation: CASSILQGGNTGELFF.